A single sample gave rise to the 10 T cell receptor beta chains below, sequenced in a study of cytomegalovirus exposure and HLA in healthy donors. In the PCR, 60 Vbeta and 13 Jbeta primers were used. The protocol was immunoSEQ multiplex PCR, while the TCRdb copy is restricted to in-frame clones and leaves out a portion. The sample holds around 76,000 clones, just under 80% seen once. Input material: PBMCs. Receptor source: a woman aged 40 to 50 in good health and CMV-seropositive.

The rearrangement uses TRBV5-1 and TRBJ1-4, with TRBD1 identical over 7 bases. From germline, CDR1 is SGHRS and CDR2 YFSETQ. The CDR3 has 16 residues. Trimming cost V 5 bases and J 5 bases; bases outside gene matches: 12. This CDR3 reads CASRYSPGQLNEKLFF. The CDR3 bases are TGCGCCAGCAGGTATTCGCCGGGACAGCTAAATGAAAAACTGTTTTTT.

The chain recombines TRBV19 with TRBJ2-7, with 7 bases fitting TRBD1. CDR1 is LNHDA and CDR2 is SQIVND in the germline V gene (reference sequence). The trim removed 4 bases at V and 5 bases at J, leaving 8 bases unmatched. The CDR3 consists of 14 residues. The CDR3 protein is CASSTQTGPDEQYF. The CDR3, as DNA: TGTGCCAGTAGTACCCAGACAGGGCCAGACGAGCAGTACTTC.

The chain combines TRBV29-1 with TRBJ2-1, with D possibly being TRBD2 (6 bases). CDR1 is SQVTM and CDR2 is ANQGSEA in the germline V gene. The CDR3 is 12 residues long. V lost 3 bases to trimming and J lost 4 bases, with 7 bases between them. The CDR3 nucleotides are TGCAGCGTTGATGCGGGGTACAATGAGCAGTTCTTC. It codes for CSVDAGYNEQFF.

J is TRBJ2-2 and V is TRBV7-9; D is unresolved. This CDR3 contains 13 residues. From germline, CDR1 is SEHNR and CDR2 FQNEAQ (reference sequence). Trimming cost V 1 base and J 5 bases, with 5 bases left between them. Written as DNA, the CDR3 is TGTGCCAGCAGCTTAGGGCAGACCGGGGAGCTGTTTTTT. This codes for CASSLGQTGELFF.

The V call is TRBV28, the J call TRBJ1-3; maybe TRBD1 (6 bases). The V end lost 0 bases, the J end lost 0 bases, and 12 bases lay between the germline ends. This CDR3 contains 17 residues. The V gene's germline CDR1 is MDHEN and CDR2 SYDVKM. The CDR3, as DNA: TGTGCCAGCAGTTTATGGAAGCAGGGGATCTCTGGAAACACCATATATTTT. Its protein product is CASSLWKQGISGNTIYF.

This sequence joins TRBV7-2 and TRBJ2-3; the match to TRBD1 covers 7 bases. In germline, CDR1 is SGHTA, CDR2 FQGNSA. The CDR3 length is 18 residues. The V segment lost 5 bases and the J segment 1 base; nucleotides outside the gene matches: 15. CDR3 residues: CASSRQGGGESGTDTQYF. The DNA for the CDR3 is TGTGCCAGCAGCCGACAGGGCGGTGGGGAGTCAGGCACAGATACGCAGTATTTT.

This sequence joins TRBV30 and TRBJ1-2; D unresolved. The CDR3 runs 12 residues. The V end lost 1 base, the J end lost 4 bases, and 7 bases lay between the germline ends. The germline V gene has CDR1 GTSNPN and CDR2 SVGIG (reference sequence). CDR3 amino acids: CAWSASVYGYTF. CDR3 DNA sequence: TGTGCCTGGAGTGCGTCAGTCTATGGCTACACCTTC.

The rearrangement links TRBV15 to TRBJ1-2; D is unresolved. V lost 2 bases and J 2 bases, leaving 15 bases between the germline ends. Per the germline V gene, CDR1 is LNHNV and CDR2 is YYDKDF (reference sequence). The CDR3 consists of 16 residues. The chain's CDR3 is CATSRSPPTTNYGYTF. In DNA, the CDR3 is TGTGCCACCAGCAGATCTCCACCCACAACAAACTATGGCTACACCTTC.

This clone was seen once. V usage is TRBV5-1 and J usage is TRBJ2-2; D is possibly TRBD2 (5 bases). Germline V gene lookup returns CDR1 SGHRS and CDR2 YFSETQ. The V gene lost 1 base and the J gene lost 2 bases, with 9 bases spanning the gap. This CDR3 spans 15 amino acids. The CDR3 here is CASSLNGVNTGELFF. As DNA, the CDR3 is TGCGCCAGCAGCTTGAACGGGGTAAACACCGGGGAGCTGTTTTTT.

In its sample, this clone was seen once. The chain is built from TRBV2 and TRBJ1-4; D is undetermined. Germline V gene sequence: CDR1 SNHLY, CDR2 FYNNEI. This CDR3 region has 15 residues. The V end lost 3 bases, the J end lost 0 bases, and 8 bases lay between the germline ends. The CDR3 DNA reads as TGTGCCAGCAGTGACGAGTTTGCAACTAATGAAAAACTGTTTTTT. Amino acid sequence: CASSDEFATNEKLFF. Full variable domain (rest looked up from reference TRBV2 and TRBJ1-4): EPEVTQTPSHQVTQMGQEVILRCVPISNHLYFYWYRQILGQKVEFLVSFYNNEISEKSEIFDDQFSVERPDGSNFTLKIRSTKLEDSAMYFCASSDEFATNEKLFFGSGTQLSVL.